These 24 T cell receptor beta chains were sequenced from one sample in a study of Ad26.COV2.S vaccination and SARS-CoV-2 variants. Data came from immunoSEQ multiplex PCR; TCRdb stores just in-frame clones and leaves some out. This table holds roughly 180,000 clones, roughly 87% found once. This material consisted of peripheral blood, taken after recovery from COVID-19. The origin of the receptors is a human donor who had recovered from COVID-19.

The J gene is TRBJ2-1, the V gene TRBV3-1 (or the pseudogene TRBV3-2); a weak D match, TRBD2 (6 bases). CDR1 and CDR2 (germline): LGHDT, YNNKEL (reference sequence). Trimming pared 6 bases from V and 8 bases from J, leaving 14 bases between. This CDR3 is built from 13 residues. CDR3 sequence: CASRQYGGDEQFF. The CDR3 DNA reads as TGTGCCAGCAGACAGTACGGGGGTGATGAGCAGTTCTTC.

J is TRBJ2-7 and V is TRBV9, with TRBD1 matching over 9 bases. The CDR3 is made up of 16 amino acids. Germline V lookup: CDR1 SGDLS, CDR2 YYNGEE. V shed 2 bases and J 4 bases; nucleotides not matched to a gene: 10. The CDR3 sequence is CASSVSPGQGNYEQYF. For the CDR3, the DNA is TGTGCCAGCAGCGTTTCGCCGGGACAGGGAAATTACGAGCAGTACTTC.

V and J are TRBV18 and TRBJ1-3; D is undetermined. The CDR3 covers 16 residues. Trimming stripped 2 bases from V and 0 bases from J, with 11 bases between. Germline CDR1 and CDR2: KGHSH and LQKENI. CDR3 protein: CASSPSSGDSGNTIYF. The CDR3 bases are TGTGCCAGCTCACCATCCAGTGGGGACTCTGGAAACACCATATATTTT.

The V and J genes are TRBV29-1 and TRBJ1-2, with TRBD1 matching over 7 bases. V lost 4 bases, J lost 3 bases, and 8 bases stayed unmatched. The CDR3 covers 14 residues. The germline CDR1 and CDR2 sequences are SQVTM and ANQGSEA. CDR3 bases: TGCAGCGTTGGCAGGGGGATTGAGGACTATGGCTACACCTTC. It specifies CSVGRGIEDYGYTF.

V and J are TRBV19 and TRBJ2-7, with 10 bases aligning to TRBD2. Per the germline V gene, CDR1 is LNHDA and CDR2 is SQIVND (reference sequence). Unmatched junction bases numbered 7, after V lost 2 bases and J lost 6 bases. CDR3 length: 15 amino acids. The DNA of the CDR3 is TGTGCCAGTAGTATACCCCTAGCGGGAGCGTCCGAGCAGTACTTC. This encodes CASSIPLAGASEQYF.

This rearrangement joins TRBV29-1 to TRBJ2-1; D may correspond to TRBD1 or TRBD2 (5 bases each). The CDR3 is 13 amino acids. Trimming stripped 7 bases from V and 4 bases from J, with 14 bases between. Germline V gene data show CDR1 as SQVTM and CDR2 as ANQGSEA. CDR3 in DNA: TGCAGCGCCGGGGACGACCCTTACAATGAGCAGTTCTTC. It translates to CSAGDDPYNEQFF.

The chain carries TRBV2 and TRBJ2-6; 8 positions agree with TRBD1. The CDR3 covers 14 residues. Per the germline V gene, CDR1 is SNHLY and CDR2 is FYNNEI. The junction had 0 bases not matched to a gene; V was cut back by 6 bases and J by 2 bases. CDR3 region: CASRTGAGANVLTF. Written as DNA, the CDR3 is TGTGCCAGCAGGACAGGGGCTGGGGCCAACGTCCTGACTTTC.

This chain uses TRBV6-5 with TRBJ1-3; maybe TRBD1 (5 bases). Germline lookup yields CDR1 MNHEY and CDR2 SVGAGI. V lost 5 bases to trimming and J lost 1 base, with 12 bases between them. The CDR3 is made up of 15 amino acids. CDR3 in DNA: TGTGCCAGCAGTCTCACAGGCGGATCTGGAAACACCATATATTTT. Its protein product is CASSLTGGSGNTIYF.

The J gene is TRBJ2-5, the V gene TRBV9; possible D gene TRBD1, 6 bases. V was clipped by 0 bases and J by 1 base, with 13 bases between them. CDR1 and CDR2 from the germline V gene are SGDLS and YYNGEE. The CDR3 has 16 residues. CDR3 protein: CASSVGTAPFQETQYF. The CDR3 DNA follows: TGTGCCAGCAGCGTAGGGACAGCGCCCTTCCAAGAGACCCAGTACTTC. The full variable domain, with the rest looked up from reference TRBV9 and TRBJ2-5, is DSGVTQTPKHLITATGQRVTLRCSPRSGDLSVYWYQQSLDQGLQFLIQYYNGEERAKGNILERFSAQQFPDLHSELNLSSLELGDSALYFCASSVGTAPFQETQYFGPGTRLLVL.

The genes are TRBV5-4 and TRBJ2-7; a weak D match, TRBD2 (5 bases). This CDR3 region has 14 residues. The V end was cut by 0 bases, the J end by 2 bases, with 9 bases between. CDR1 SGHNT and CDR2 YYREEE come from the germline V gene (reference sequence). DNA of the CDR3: TGTGCCAGCAGCTTGGAGGCGGGCCCCTACGAGCAGTACTTC. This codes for CASSLEAGPYEQYF. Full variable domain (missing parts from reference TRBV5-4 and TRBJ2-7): ETGVTQSPTHLIKTRGQQVTLRCSSQSGHNTVSWYQQALGQGPQFIFQYYREEENGRGNFPPRFSGLQFPNYSSELNVNALELDDSALYLCASSLEAGPYEQYFGPGTRLTVT.

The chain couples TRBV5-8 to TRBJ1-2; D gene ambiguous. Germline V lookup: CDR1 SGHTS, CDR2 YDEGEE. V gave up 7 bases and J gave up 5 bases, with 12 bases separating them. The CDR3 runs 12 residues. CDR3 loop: CASVFQAYGYTF. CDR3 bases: TGTGCCAGCGTATTCCAAGCGTATGGCTACACCTTC.

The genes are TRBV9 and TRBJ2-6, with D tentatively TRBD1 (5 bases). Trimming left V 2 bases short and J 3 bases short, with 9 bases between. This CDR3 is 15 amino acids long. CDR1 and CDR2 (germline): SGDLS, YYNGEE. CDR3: CASSVFTGGANVLTF. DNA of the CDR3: TGTGCCAGCAGCGTCTTCACAGGTGGGGCCAACGTCCTGACTTTC.

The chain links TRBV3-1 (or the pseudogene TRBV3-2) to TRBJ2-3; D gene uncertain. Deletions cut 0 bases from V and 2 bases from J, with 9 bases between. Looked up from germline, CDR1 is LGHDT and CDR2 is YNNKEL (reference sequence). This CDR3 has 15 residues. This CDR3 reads CASSQDGHYTDTQYF. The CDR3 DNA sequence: TGTGCCAGCAGCCAAGATGGGCACTACACAGATACGCAGTATTTT.

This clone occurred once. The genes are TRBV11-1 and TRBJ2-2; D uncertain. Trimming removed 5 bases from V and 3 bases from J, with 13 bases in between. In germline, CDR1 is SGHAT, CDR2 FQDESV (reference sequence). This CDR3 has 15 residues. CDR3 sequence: CASSDVEAYTGELFF. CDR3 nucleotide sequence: TGTGCCAGCAGCGACGTCGAGGCATACACCGGGGAGCTGTTTTTT.

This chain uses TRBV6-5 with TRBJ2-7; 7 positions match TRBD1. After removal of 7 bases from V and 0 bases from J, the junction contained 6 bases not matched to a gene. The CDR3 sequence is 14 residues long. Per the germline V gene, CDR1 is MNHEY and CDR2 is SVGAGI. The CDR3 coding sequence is TGTGCCAGCATCCGGGACAGAGGCTCCTACGAGCAGTACTTC. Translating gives CASIRDRGSYEQYF.

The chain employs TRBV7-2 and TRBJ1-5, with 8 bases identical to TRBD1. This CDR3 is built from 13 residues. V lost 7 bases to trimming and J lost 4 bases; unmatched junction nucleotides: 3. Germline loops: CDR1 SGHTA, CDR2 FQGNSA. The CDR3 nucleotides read TGTGCCAGCAACGACAGGGGAAATCAGCCCCAGCATTTT. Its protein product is CASNDRGNQPQHF. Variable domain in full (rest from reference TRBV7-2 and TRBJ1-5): GAGVSQSPSNKVTEKGKDVELRCDPISGHTALYWYRQSLGQGLEFLIYFQGNSAPDKSGLPSDRFSAERTGGSVSTLTIQRTQQEDSAVYLCASNDRGNQPQHFGDGTRLSIL.

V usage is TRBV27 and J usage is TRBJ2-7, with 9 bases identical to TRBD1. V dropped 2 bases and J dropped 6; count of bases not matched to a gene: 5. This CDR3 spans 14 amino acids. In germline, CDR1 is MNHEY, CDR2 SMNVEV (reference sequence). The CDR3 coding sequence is TGTGCCAGCAGTTTAGGGACAGGGCCTTTCGAGCAGTACTTC. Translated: CASSLGTGPFEQYF.

CDR3: CAWSDNSNQPQHF. CDR3 DNA: TGTGCCTGGAGTGATAACAGTAATCAGCCCCAGCATTTT. V is TRBV30 and J is TRBJ1-5; no reliable D call. Germline V gene data show CDR1 as GTSNPN and CDR2 as SVGIG (reference sequence). CDR3 length equals 13 residues. V lost 1 base, J lost 4 bases, and 8 bases lay in between.

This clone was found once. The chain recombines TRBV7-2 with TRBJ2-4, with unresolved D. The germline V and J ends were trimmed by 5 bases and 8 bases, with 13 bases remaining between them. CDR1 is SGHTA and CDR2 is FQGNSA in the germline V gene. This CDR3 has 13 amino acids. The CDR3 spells CASSQPPRDIQYF. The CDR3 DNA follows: TGTGCCAGCAGCCAACCCCCTCGGGACATTCAGTACTTC.

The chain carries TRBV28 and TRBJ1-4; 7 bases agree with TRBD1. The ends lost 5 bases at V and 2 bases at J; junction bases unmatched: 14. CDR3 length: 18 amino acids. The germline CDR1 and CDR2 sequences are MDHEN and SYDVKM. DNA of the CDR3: TGTGCCAGCAGTAGCTTCAGGTCGCGACAGGGCACTAATGAAAAACTGTTTTTT. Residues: CASSSFRSRQGTNEKLFF.

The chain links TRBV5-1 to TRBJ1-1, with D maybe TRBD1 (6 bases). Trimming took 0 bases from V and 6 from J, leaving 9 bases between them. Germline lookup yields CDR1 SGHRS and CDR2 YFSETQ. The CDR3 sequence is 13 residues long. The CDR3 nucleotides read TGCGCCAGCAGCTTGGAACAGGGTTCTGAAGCTTTCTTT. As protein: CASSLEQGSEAFF.

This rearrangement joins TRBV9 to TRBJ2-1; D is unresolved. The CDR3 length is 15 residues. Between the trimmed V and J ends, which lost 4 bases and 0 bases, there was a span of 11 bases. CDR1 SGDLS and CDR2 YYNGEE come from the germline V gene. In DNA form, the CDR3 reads TGTGCCAGCAGCCCGAACAGTATCTCCTACAATGAGCAGTTCTTC. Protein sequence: CASSPNSISYNEQFF.

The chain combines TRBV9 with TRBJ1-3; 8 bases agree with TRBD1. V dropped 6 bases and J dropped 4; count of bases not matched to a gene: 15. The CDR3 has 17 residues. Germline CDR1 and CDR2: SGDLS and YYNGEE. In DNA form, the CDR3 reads TGTGCCAGCACCCCAGGCCCGACAGGGGCGCGGGGAAACACCATATATTTT. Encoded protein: CASTPGPTGARGNTIYF.

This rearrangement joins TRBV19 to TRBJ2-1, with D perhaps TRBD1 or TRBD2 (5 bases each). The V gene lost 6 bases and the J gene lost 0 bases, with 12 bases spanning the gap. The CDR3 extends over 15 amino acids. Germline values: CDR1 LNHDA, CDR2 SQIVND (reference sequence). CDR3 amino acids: CASSLGTGSYNEQFF. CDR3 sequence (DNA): TGTGCCAGTAGCCTCGGGACGGGCTCCTACAATGAGCAGTTCTTC.